Listed below are T cell receptor beta chains from one sample, sequenced in a study of beta chain features in type 1 diabetes. Method: immunoSEQ multiplex PCR; TCRdb's copy keeps in-frame clones and lacks some. The table has 250,000 or so clones, over 20% seen once. Sequencing was performed on naive CD4+ T cells from blood. The receptors come from a middle-aged woman with type 1 diabetes. CDR3s leave out the opening cysteine and the closing phenylalanine or tryptophan.

cdr3_aa j_call cdr3_length v_call
ASSPGQRNEQF TRBJ2-1 11 TRBV5-4
ASSHTGAGGTQY TRBJ2-5 12 TRBV11-2
ASRRQRDTEAF TRBJ1-1 11 TRBV11-1
ASSLGLAGDNEQF TRBJ2-1 13 TRBV7-9
ASSLDTQRSEAF TRBJ1-1 12 TRBV7-9
ASSIQPRTKETEAF TRBJ1-1 14 TRBV18
ARSTGPTEKLF TRBJ1-4 11 TRBV30
ASTRGQGSSPLH TRBJ1-6 12 TRBV7-2
ASSLRQGSTEAF TRBJ1-1 12 TRBV5-4
ASSSGGRSSNSPLH TRBJ1-6 14 TRBV25-1
ASSGIGETQY TRBJ2-5 10 TRBV30
ASSPRQGRTEAF TRBJ1-1 12 TRBV27
ASSQEGTSLNTEAF TRBJ1-1 14 TRBV4-3
ASSFWDRSYEQY TRBJ2-7 12 TRBV7-9
AISGRGLGDNSPLH TRBJ1-6 14 TRBV10-3
ASSQGPLNEQF TRBJ2-1 11 TRBV14
ASSPTGQGWNEQF TRBJ2-1 13 TRBV7-3
ASTRDRATEAF TRBJ1-1 11 TRBV23-1
ASSEGAGGPETQY TRBJ2-5 13 TRBV6-4
ASSRSRAGGADTQY TRBJ2-3 14 TRBV7-9
ASSYRELTEAF TRBJ1-1 11 TRBV2
ASTKRNTEAF TRBJ1-1 10 TRBV2
ASSPRGTGPIAKNIQY TRBJ2-4 16 TRBV9
ASSLGLANTEAF TRBJ1-1 12 TRBV7-2
ASSVVGSGGARNEQF TRBJ2-1 15 TRBV9
ASSLAGGGEQY TRBJ2-7 11 TRBV11-2
ASSAPKAEGTEAF TRBJ1-1 13 TRBV9
ASSSGLDGGEAF TRBJ1-1 12 TRBV7-2
AIRDRAINTEAF TRBJ1-1 12 TRBV10-3
ASSLAPDATRETQY TRBJ2-5 14 TRBV5-1
ASSSGGFGYT TRBJ1-2 10 TRBV28
ASNPVDSKETQY TRBJ2-5 12 TRBV6-1
ASRRDRDGPYEQY TRBJ2-7 13 TRBV6-5
ASSLGGYAYGYT TRBJ1-2 12 TRBV28